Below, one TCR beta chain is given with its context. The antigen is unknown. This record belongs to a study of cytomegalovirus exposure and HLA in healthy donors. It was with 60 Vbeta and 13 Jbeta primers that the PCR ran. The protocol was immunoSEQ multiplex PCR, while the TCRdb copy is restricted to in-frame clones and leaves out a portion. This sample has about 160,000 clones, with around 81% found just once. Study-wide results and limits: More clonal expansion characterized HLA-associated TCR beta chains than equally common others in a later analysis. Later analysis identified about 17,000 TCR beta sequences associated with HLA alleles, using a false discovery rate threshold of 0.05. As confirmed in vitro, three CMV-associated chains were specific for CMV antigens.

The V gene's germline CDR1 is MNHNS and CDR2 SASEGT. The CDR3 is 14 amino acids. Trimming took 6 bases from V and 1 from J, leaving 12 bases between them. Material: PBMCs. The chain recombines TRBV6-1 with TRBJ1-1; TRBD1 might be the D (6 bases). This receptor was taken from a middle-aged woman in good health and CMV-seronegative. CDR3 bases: TGTGCCAGCAGGCCTGACAGGACGAACACTGAAGCTTTCTTT. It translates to CASRPDRTNTEAFF.